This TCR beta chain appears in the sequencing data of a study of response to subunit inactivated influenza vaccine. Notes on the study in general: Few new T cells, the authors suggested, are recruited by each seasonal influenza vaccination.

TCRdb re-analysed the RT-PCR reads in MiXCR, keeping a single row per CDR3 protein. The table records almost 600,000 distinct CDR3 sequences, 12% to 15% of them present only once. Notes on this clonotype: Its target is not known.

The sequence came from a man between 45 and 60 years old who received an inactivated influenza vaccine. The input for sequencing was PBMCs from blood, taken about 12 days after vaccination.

CDR3 nucleotide sequence: TGTGCCAGCAGTAAGGACAGGGCAGGAAACACCATATATTTT. The encoded protein is CASSKDRAGNTIYF. The gene calls are TRBV12-3 or TRBV12-4 and TRBJ1-3; TRBD1 agrees at 8 bases. CDR3 length equals 14 residues. J gave up 4 bases and V 5 bases, and 4 bases lay outside the gene matches.